Included here is one T cell receptor beta chain sequence, with context. What it binds is unknown. The CDR3 runs to 15 residues. CDR1 KGHDR and CDR2 SFDVKD come from the germline V gene. V lost 1 base to trimming and J lost 4 bases; unmatched junction nucleotides: 2. Cells that had been cultured for 10 days were the source of isolated CD4+ T cells. Prior SARS-CoV-2 infection was absent in the vaccine recipients, as shown by negative nucleocapsid antibodies. This entry comes from a study of vaccination effects on CD4 cells after COVID-19. Looking at the study overall: Participants each got two BNT162b2 or mRNA-1273 vaccine doses. Cultures used under 2.5 million PBMC per well, approximately 9.6 IU/ml IL-2 and about 10 ug/ml peptides.

General study points: Among infection- and vaccine-induced clones, marked clonal contraction occurred late after vaccination.

Repertoires were generated with immunoSEQ multiplex PCR, while TCRdb's copy carries only in-frame clones and drops some. The sample records around 56,000 clones, around three quarters being singletons. The V call is TRBV24-1, the J call TRBJ2-5; 10 bases match TRBD2. This sequence was found in a human donor who received a COVID-19 vaccine. The sample consisted of CD4+ T cells from PBMCs cultured without peptide, taken before COVID-19 vaccination. This chain's CDR3 is CATSDFSGGRETQYF. The CDR3 coding sequence is TGTGCCACCAGTGATTTTAGCGGGGGGCGAGAGACCCAGTACTTC.